This T cell receptor beta chain was sequenced for a study of cytomegalovirus exposure and HLA in healthy donors. Study-wide results and limits: After further analysis at a later stage, 16,951 TCR beta sequences were associated with HLA alleles at 0.05 false discovery rate. Across HLA loci, a later analysis found differing TCR association rates, with DRB1 most and HLA-C fewest.

The PCR was carried out with 60 Vbeta primers and 13 Jbeta primers. TCRdb's table, derived via immunoSEQ multiplex PCR, lists solely in-frame clones and lacks some. Among 100,000 or so clones, approximately 72% were seen once, and the ten largest hold approximately 1.2%. With regard to this clone: The antigen is undetermined.

Germline values: CDR1 MGHDK, CDR2 SYGVNS. This CDR3 is 14 amino acids long. Trimming took 5 bases from V and 5 from J, leaving 12 bases between them. Sequencing was performed on PBMCs. V gene TRBV25-1 combines with J gene TRBJ2-2; tentative D call: TRBD2 (6 bases). This TCR came from a man in his thirties or forties in good health and CMV-seronegative. CDR3 coding DNA: TGTGCCAGCAGTCAAGACGGGGGTACCGGGGAGCTGTTTTTT. Protein: CASSQDGGTGELFF.